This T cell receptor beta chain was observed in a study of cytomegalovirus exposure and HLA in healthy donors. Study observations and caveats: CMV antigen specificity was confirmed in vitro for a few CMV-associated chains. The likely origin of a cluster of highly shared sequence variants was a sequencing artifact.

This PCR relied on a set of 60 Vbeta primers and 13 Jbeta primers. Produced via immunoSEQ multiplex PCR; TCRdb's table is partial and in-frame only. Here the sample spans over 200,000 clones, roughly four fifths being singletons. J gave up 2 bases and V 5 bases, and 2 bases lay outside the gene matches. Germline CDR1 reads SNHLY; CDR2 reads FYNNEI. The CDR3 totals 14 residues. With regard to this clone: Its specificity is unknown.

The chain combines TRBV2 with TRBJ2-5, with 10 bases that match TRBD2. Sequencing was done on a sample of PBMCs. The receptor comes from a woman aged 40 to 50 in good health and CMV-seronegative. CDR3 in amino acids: CASSLSGGQETQYF. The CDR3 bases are TGTGCCAGCAGTCTTAGCGGGGGGCAAGAGACCCAGTACTTC. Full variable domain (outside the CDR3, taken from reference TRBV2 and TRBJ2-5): EPEVTQTPSHQVTQMGQEVILRCVPISNHLYFYWYRQILGQKVEFLVSFYNNEISEKSEIFDDQFSVERPDGSNFTLKIRSTKLEDSAMYFCASSLSGGQETQYFGPGTRLLVL.